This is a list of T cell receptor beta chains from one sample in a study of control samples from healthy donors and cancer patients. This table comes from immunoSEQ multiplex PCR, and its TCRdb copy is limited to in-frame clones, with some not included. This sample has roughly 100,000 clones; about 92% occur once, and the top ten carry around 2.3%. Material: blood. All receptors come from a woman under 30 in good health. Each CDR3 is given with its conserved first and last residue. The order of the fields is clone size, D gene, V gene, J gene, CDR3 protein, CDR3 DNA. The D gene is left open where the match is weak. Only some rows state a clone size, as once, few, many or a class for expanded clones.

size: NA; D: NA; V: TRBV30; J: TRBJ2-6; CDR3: CAAGTGRSEVPNVLTF; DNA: TGTGCCGCCGGGACGGGCCGAAGTGAGGTGCCCAACGTCCTGACTTTC
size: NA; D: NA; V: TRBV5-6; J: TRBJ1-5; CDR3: CASSFSYQPQHF; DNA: TGTGCCAGCAGCTTCTCGTATCAGCCCCAGCATTTT
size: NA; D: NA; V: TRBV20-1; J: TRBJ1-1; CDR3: CSASKQVEAFF; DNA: TGCAGTGCTAGTAAACAGGTTGAAGCTTTCTTT
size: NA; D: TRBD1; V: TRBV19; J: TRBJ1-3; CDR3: CASRDRGRIASSGNTIYF; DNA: TGTGCCAGTAGAGACAGGGGGCGAATCGCCTCCTCTGGAAACACCATATATTTT
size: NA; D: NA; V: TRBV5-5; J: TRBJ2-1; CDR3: CASSLWDSYNEQFF; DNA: TGTGCCAGCAGCCTGTGGGACTCCTACAATGAGCAGTTCTTC
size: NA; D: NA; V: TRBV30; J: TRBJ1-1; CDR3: CAWSVGGKNTEAFF; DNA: TGTGCCTGGAGTGTGGGGGGGAAGAACACTGAAGCTTTCTTT
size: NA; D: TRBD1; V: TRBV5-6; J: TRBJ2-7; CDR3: CASSPSGQGAHEQYF; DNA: TGTGCCAGCAGCCCCTCGGGGCAGGGGGCCCACGAGCAGTACTTC
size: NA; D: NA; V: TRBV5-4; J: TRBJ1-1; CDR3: CASSRGWENTEAFF; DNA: TGTGCCAGCAGCAGGGGGTGGGAGAACACTGAAGCTTTCTTT
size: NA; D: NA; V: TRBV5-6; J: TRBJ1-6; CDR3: CASSLASGDPSSYNSPLHF; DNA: TGTGCCAGCAGCTTGGCCAGTGGGGACCCGAGCTCCTATAATTCACCCCTCCACTTT
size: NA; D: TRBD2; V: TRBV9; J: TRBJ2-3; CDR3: CASTHPGGRTPRPTDTQYF; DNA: TGTGCCAGCACCCACCCGGGCGGGAGGACCCCCCGCCCCACAGATACGCAGTATTTT
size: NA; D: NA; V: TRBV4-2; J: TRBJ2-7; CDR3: CASSHRSGSYEQYF; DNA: TGTGCCAGCAGCCACCGAAGCGGATCCTACGAGCAGTACTTC
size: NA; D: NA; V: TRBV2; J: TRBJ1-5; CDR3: CASRGALNQPQHF; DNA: TGTGCCAGCAGGGGGGCCCTCAATCAGCCCCAGCATTTT
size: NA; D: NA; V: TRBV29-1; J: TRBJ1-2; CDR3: CSVAPQPNYGYTF; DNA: TGCAGCGTTGCCCCACAGCCGAACTATGGCTACACCTTC
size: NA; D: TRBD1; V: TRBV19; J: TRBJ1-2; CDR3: CASSITGGPFSGYTF; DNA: TGTGCCAGTAGTATAACAGGGGGTCCCTTCAGTGGCTACACCTTC
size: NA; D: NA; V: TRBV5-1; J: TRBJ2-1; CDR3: CASSPRHNEQFF; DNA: TGCGCCAGCAGCCCGCGGCACAATGAGCAGTTCTTC
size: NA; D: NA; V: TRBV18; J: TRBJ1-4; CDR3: CASSLGNTNEKLFF; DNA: TGTGCCAGCTCACTGGGGAATACTAATGAAAAACTGTTTTTT
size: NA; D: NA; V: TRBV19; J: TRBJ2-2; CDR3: CASSSGVLAAGELFF; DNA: TGTGCCAGTAGTAGTGGAGTTCTGGCGGCCGGGGAGCTGTTTTTT
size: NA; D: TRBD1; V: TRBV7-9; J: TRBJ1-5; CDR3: CASSPPGQGYNQPQHF; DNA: TGTGCCAGCAGCCCACCGGGACAGGGGTACAATCAGCCCCAGCATTTT
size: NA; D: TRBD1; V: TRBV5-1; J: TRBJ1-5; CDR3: CASSIQGGNQPQHF; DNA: TGCGCCAGCAGCATTCAGGGGGGCAATCAGCCCCAGCATTTT
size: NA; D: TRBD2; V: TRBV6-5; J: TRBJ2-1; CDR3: CASSQSGDSYNEQFF; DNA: TGTGCCAGCAGTCAGAGCGGGGACTCCTACAATGAGCAGTTCTTC
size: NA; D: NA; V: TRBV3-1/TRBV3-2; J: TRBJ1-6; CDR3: CASSQDDTRSPLHF; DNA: TGTGCCAGCAGCCAAGACGACACTCGCTCACCCCTCCACTTT
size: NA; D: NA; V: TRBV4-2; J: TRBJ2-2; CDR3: CASSQESGRGGGELFF; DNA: TGTGCCAGCAGCCAAGAATCCGGACGAGGGGGCGGGGAGCTGTTTTTT
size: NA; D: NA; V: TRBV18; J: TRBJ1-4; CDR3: CASSPPQGGLFF; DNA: TGTGCCAGCTCACCACCCCAGGGAGGACTGTTTTTT
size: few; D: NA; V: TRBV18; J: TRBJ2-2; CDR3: CASSPSQGTGELFF; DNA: TGTGCCAGCTCGCCTTCACAGGGAACCGGGGAGCTGTTTTTT
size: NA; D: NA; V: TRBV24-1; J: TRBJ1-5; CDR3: CATSDGGGGQPQHF; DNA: TGTGCCACCAGTGATGGGGGAGGCGGGCAGCCCCAGCATTTT
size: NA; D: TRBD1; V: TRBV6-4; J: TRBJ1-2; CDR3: CASSDGQGGSDGYTF; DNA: TGTGCCAGCAGTGACGGACAGGGCGGGAGTGATGGCTACACCTTC
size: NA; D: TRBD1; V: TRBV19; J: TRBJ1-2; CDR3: CASTPPAGTGGYTF; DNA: TGTGCCAGTACCCCGCCGGCAGGGACAGGTGGCTACACCTTC